What follows is one T cell receptor beta chain and its context. This record belongs to a study of graft-versus-host responses after intestinal transplantation. TCRdb's table, derived via immunoSEQ multiplex PCR, lists solely in-frame clones and lacks some. The repertoire includes over 35,000 clones, about 90% of them detected once, and 2.3% sits in the top ten. Germline CDR1 MNHNY, CDR2 SVGAGI (reference sequence). V gave up 2 bases and J gave up 1 base, with 8 bases separating them. The CDR3 spans 15 residues. This rearrangement joins TRBV6-6 to TRBJ2-2; D is perhaps TRBD1 or TRBD2 (5 bases each). This sequence originates from a human patient who received an intestinal transplant, so some T cells may come from the graft donor. The material was PBMCs, obtained about 330 days after intestinal transplant. The CDR3 reads CASSYGTLNTGELFF. The CDR3, as DNA: TGTGCCAGCAGTTACGGGACCTTGAACACCGGGGAGCTGTTTTTT.